This T cell receptor beta chain was profiled in a study of beta chain features in type 1 diabetes. Study-wide results and limits: In comparison with healthy donors, patients had naive, central memory and Treg TCRB repertoires that appeared more similar. VDJ junctions in type 1 diabetes patients carried more deletions and fewer insertions. Although PCR might favor shorter templates, it would do so equally in patients and controls.

Cell sorting via CD45RO/CCR7/CD25/CD127/CD95/CD27 was performed to obtain CD4+ naive, central memory, regulatory and stem cell-like memory cells. CDR1 and CDR2 (germline): SGHVS, FQNEAQ. V dropped 4 bases and J dropped 7; count of bases not matched to a gene: 2. The CDR3 consists of 13 residues. This clone was detected only a few times. Its matching antigen is unknown. All of the isolated RNA was reverse transcribed, so expressed TCRB transcripts were sequenced. TCRdb keeps only in-frame clones here, not all; method: immunoSEQ multiplex PCR. This sample has 310,000 or so clones, with roughly 9.6% found just once.

This TCR was recovered from a woman in her 30s in good health. V is TRBV7-8 and J is TRBJ2-4; TRBD2 matches 9 bases. The specimen sequenced was naive CD4+ T cells from blood. The CDR3 nucleotides are TGTGCCAGCAGCTCAGCGGGAGGCAACATTCAGTACTTC. Residues: CASSSAGGNIQYF.